Detailed here is one T cell receptor beta chain. As yet, its antigen is unknown. This sample includes further DNA sequences coding for the same CDR3. This record belongs to a study of cytomegalovirus exposure and HLA in healthy donors. Study as a whole: Researchers found that about 82% of just under 400 genotyped donors fell within the Caucasian-associated ancestry cluster.

PCR employed 60 Vbeta and 13 Jbeta primers. Some clones are missing from TCRdb's copy, which holds only in-frame ones; the method was immunoSEQ multiplex PCR. Among approximately 300,000 clones listed, roughly 86% were seen once. V lost 5 bases and J 0 bases, leaving 14 bases between the germline ends. The CDR3 has 16 residues. Germline V CDR1 and CDR2: SGHVS, FQNEAQ. Whole-study findings and limits: It was 150 to 200 TCR beta chains that were listed as cytomegalovirus-associated. Most of the CMV-associated TCR beta chains (in a later analysis) appeared to be HLA-restricted. TRBV6-2, TRBV6-3 and other indistinguishable V segments were excluded.

The clonotype was recovered from a woman in her 40s in good health and CMV-seropositive. The chain joins TRBV7-8 to TRBJ1-5, with D perhaps matching TRBD1 (6 bases). The sequencing sample was made of PBMCs. The CDR3 nucleotides read TGTGCCAGCAGCCTTGGACAGCAGAATAGCAATCAGCCCCAGCATTTT. It is translated as CASSLGQQNSNQPQHF.